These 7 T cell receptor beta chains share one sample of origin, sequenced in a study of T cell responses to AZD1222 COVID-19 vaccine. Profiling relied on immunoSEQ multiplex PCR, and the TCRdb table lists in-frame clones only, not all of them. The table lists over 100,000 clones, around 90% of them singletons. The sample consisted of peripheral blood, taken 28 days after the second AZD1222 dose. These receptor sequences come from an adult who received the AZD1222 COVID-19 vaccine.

The DNA for the CDR3 is TGCAGTGCTACCCCGGACTACGAGCAGTACTTC. Residues: CSATPDYEQYF. The rearrangement uses TRBV20-1 and TRBJ2-7; D uncertain. Germline values: CDR1 DFQATT, CDR2 SNEGSKA (reference sequence). CDR3 size: 11 residues. The V end was cut by 4 bases, the J end by 3 bases, with 7 bases between.

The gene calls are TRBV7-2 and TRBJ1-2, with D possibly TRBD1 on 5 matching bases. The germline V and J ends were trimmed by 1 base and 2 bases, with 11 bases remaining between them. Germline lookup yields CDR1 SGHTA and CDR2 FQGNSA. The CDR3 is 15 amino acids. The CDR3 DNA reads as TGTGCCAGCAGCTTAGTAGGGACTCCGAACTATGGCTACACCTTC. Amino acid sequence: CASSLVGTPNYGYTF.

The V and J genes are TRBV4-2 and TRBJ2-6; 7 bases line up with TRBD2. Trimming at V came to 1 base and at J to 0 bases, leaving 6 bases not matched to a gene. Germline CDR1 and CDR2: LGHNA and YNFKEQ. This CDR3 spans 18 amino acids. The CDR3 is CASSQGGGGFSGANVLTF. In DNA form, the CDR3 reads TGTGCCAGCAGCCAAGGGGGGGGAGGCTTCTCTGGGGCCAACGTCCTGACTTTC.

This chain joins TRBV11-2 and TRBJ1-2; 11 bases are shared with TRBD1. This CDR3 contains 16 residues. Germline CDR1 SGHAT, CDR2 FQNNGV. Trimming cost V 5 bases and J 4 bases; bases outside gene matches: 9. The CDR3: CASSPGRDRGIYGYTF. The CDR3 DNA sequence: TGTGCCAGCAGCCCCGGACGGGACAGGGGGATCTATGGCTACACCTTC.

The CDR3, as DNA: TGTGCCAGCAGCTTGGGGCGATTGACAGGGGGGTATCAGCCCCAGCATTTT. This sequence encodes CASSLGRLTGGYQPQHF. V is TRBV5-6 and J is TRBJ1-5; TRBD1 matches 9 bases. The junction had 9 bases not matched to a gene; V was cut back by 0 bases and J by 5 bases. Germline assignment: CDR1 SGHDT and CDR2 YYEEEE. This CDR3 contains 17 residues.

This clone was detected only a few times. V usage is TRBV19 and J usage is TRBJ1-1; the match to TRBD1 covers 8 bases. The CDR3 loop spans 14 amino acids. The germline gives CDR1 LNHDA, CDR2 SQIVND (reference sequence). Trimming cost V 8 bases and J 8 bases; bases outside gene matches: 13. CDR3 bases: TGTGCCAGTGTACCTCGGGACAGGCTGCCGGAAGCTTTCTTT. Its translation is CASVPRDRLPEAFF.

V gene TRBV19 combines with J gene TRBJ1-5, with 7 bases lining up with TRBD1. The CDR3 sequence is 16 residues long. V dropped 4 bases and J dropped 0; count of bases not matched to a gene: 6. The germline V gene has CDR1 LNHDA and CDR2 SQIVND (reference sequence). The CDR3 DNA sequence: TGTGCCAGTAGTACAGGGGGGACGCCTAGCAATCAGCCCCAGCATTTT. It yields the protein CASSTGGTPSNQPQHF. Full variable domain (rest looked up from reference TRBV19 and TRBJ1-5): DGGITQSPKYLFRKEGQNVTLSCEQNLNHDAMYWYRQDPGQGLRLIYYSQIVNDFQKGDIAEGYSVSREKKESFPLTVTSAQKNPTAFYLCASSTGGTPSNQPQHFGDGTRLSIL.